This TCR beta chain was captured in a study of CD8+ T cells in alopecia areata. Study-wide results and caveats: The presence of one nonresponder keeps the tie between baseline CD8+ expansion and response uncertain. The study found TCR sharing across patients less clear than in mice, possibly for HLA reasons. Scalp clonality and expanded CD8+ clones among the top 100 fell significantly with tofacitinib.

Regarding treatment: oral pan-JAK inhibitor, 5-10 mg twice daily. PBMCs provided sorted CD4+ and CD8+ T cells. Following RNA extraction, reverse transcription yielded cDNA that acted as the sequencing template. Assay: immunoSEQ multiplex PCR; the TCRdb copy retains only in-frame clones and omits some. The repertoire includes 200,000 to 250,000 clones, around three fifths of them detected once, and roughly 4.2% sits in the top ten. A note on this clone: Antigen specificity is unknown.

Here the sequenced sample was CD4+ T cells sorted from blood, taken at week 4, from a patient treated with tofacitinib. The sequence was collected from a human donor with alopecia areata.

CDR3 loop: CASSQDPSWYGYTF. Here the CDR3 DNA reads TGTGCCAGCAGCCAAGACCCCTCCTGGTATGGCTACACCTTC. This chain connects TRBV14 to TRBJ1-2; no clear D. Germline V lookup: CDR1 SGHDN, CDR2 FVKESK. The CDR3 has 14 amino acids. The germline V and J ends were trimmed by 0 bases and 5 bases, with 10 bases remaining between them.